This T cell receptor (beta chain) was identified during a study of cytomegalovirus exposure and HLA in healthy donors. Study-wide points: In vitro data verified a few CMV-associated chains as specific for CMV antigens. The study had only CMV serostatus as immune exposure information. The analysis excluded some indistinguishable V segments, including TRBV6-2 and TRBV6-3.

The PCR was carried out with 60 Vbeta primers and 13 Jbeta primers. The table came from immunoSEQ multiplex PCR; TCRdb's copy has only in-frame clones and leaves some out. Seen here are roughly 140,000 clones, roughly 84% observed once, and the top ten hold 2% to 2.5%. As to this clone: Its antigen remains unidentified.

The CDR3 totals 15 residues. Germline lookup yields CDR1 GTSNPN and CDR2 SVGIG (reference sequence). Unmatched junction bases numbered 8, after V lost 1 base and J lost 5 bases. This receptor was taken from a boy aged 2 to 10 in good health and CMV-seronegative. The sequenced sample was PBMCs. This chain links TRBV30 with TRBJ2-5; 9 bases agree with TRBD1. The CDR3 DNA follows: TGTGCCTGGAGTGGGACAGGGGCCCTAGCGGAGACCCAGTACTTC. This translates into CAWSGTGALAETQYF.